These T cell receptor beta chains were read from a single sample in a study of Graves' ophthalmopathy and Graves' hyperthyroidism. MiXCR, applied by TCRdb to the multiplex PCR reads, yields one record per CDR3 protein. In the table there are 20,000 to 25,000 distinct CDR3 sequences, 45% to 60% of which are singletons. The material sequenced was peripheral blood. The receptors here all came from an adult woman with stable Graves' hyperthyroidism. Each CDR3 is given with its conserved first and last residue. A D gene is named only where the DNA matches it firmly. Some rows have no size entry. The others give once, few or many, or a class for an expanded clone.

CDR3 DNA: TGTGCCAGTACCAGGGGGGGAAGCTCCTATAATTCACCCCTCCACTTT
CDR3 protein: CASTRGGSSYNSPLHF
J gene: TRBJ1-6
clone size: medium-sized
V gene: TRBV19
D gene: TRBD1

CDR3 DNA: TGTGCCAGCAGCTTAGGAGTCGCTCAAGGCTCCTACGAGCAGTACTTC
CDR3 protein: CASSLGVAQGSYEQYF
J gene: TRBJ2-7
clone size: medium-sized
V gene: TRBV7-2
D gene: NA

CDR3 DNA: TGCGCCAGCAGTGATGTCCGAAATACGCAGTATTTT
CDR3 protein: CASSDVRNTQYF
J gene: TRBJ2-3
clone size: NA
V gene: TRBV10-1
D gene: NA

CDR3 DNA: TGTGCCAGCGAAACTCCAGGGGATACCGGGGAGCTGTTTTTT
CDR3 protein: CASETPGDTGELFF
J gene: TRBJ2-2
clone size: NA
V gene: TRBV6-1
D gene: NA

CDR3 DNA: TGTGCCAGCAGTTACCTCGGCGTTGAAGCTTTCTTT
CDR3 protein: CASSYLGVEAFF
J gene: TRBJ1-1
clone size: many
V gene: TRBV6-5
D gene: NA

CDR3 DNA: TGTGCCAGCAGTTACACAGGGGAAGGTTCACCCCTCCACTTT
CDR3 protein: CASSYTGEGSPLHF
J gene: TRBJ1-6
clone size: medium-sized
V gene: TRBV6-5
D gene: TRBD1

CDR3 DNA: TGTGCCAGCAGCTTCCATCTAGGGACTAGCCTATACACAGATACGCAGTATTTT
CDR3 protein: CASSFHLGTSLYTDTQYF
J gene: TRBJ2-3
clone size: many
V gene: TRBV5-6
D gene: TRBD2

CDR3 DNA: TGCGCCAGCAGTGATGCAGCCGGGACAGGGGACGACGAGCAGTACTTC
CDR3 protein: CASSDAAGTGDDEQYF
J gene: TRBJ2-7
clone size: few
V gene: TRBV10-2
D gene: TRBD1

CDR3 DNA: TGTGCCAGCAGCGCCGGGGTTGGACGGGCCAGCGGGCAGTACTTC
CDR3 protein: CASSAGVGRASGQYF
J gene: TRBJ2-7
clone size: NA
V gene: TRBV9
D gene: NA

CDR3 DNA: TGCAGCTACCGACTAGCTGGAGGTAACAATGAGCAGTTCTTC
CDR3 protein: CSYRLAGGNNEQFF
J gene: TRBJ2-1
clone size: NA
V gene: TRBV20-1
D gene: TRBD2

CDR3 DNA: TGTGCCAGCAGCCCGGGACTAGCGGGAGCCTACGGCACAGATACGCAGTATTTT
CDR3 protein: CASSPGLAGAYGTDTQYF
J gene: TRBJ2-3
clone size: many
V gene: TRBV3-1
D gene: TRBD2

CDR3 DNA: TGCAGCGTTGACGAGCGCGGCTACACCTTC
CDR3 protein: CSVDERGYTF
J gene: TRBJ1-2
clone size: NA
V gene: TRBV29-1
D gene: NA

CDR3 DNA: TGTGCCAGCAGTGAGGTGGAGTCGTTTGGGTCACCCCTCCACTTT
CDR3 protein: CASSEVESFGSPLHF
J gene: TRBJ1-6
clone size: medium-sized
V gene: TRBV6-4
D gene: NA

CDR3 DNA: TGTGCCAGCAGCGGGCGGGCAGAAGACGAGCAGTACTTC
CDR3 protein: CASSGRAEDEQYF
J gene: TRBJ2-7
clone size: medium-sized
V gene: TRBV9
D gene: NA

CDR3 DNA: TGTGCCAGCAGTCACCGGGGTACCGGGACGCAGAACTATGGCTACACCTTC
CDR3 protein: CASSHRGTGTQNYGYTF
J gene: TRBJ1-2
clone size: many
V gene: TRBV28
D gene: NA

CDR3 DNA: TGTGCCAGTAGCGGGGGGCGTTATGAAAAACTGTTTTTT
CDR3 protein: CASSGGRYEKLFF
J gene: TRBJ1-4
clone size: NA
V gene: TRBV19
D gene: NA

CDR3 DNA: TGCGCCAGCAGCTTGGCGACCGCCCGTATCGGGGAGCAGTTCTTC
CDR3 protein: CASSLATARIGEQFF
J gene: TRBJ2-1
clone size: once
V gene: TRBV5-1
D gene: NA

CDR3 DNA: TGTGCCAGCAGCACGGGACTAGCGGGAGTCGTGTACTTC
CDR3 protein: CASSTGLAGVVYF
J gene: TRBJ2-7
clone size: medium-sized
V gene: TRBV12-3/TRBV12-4
D gene: TRBD2

CDR3 DNA: TGCGCCAGCAGCTTGGACAGGGGTCAGCCCCAGCATTTT
CDR3 protein: CASSLDRGQPQHF
J gene: TRBJ1-5
clone size: NA
V gene: TRBV5-1
D gene: TRBD1